This T cell receptor (beta chain) was recovered during a study of blood T cell repertoires in COVID-19. Sequenced by immunoSEQ multiplex PCR; TCRdb stores in-frame clones only, minus some. The table has fewer than 200,000 clones, 88% seen once. The CDR3 runs to 14 residues. Germline lookup yields CDR1 MNHEY and CDR2 SMNVEV (reference sequence). Trimming shortened V by 0 bases and J by 8 bases, and 13 bases separated the two germline ends. The sample comprised peripheral blood. The TCR sequence derives from a middle-aged man who had recovered from COVID-19. The gene calls are TRBV27 and TRBJ1-2, with D possibly matching TRBD1 (6 bases). The CDR3 here is CASSLSRGIGGYTF. CDR3 nucleotides: TGTGCCAGCAGTTTATCGAGGGGGATCGGGGGCTACACCTTC.